Sequencing of this T cell receptor (beta chain) was carried out in a study of control samples from healthy donors and cancer patients. The table came from immunoSEQ multiplex PCR; TCRdb's copy has only in-frame clones and leaves some out. This sample has roughly 34,000 clones, with more than 85% found just once. CDR3 length: 16 residues. From germline, CDR1 is SGHTA and CDR2 FQGNSA. Trimming removed 2 bases at V and 5 bases at J, with 13 bases between. Sample: PBMCs. This sequence joins TRBV7-2 and TRBJ1-6, with D perhaps matching TRBD1 (5 bases). This clonotype was sampled from a woman in her forties with lung cancer. In nucleotides, the CDR3 is TGTGCCAGCAGCTTATACGGGGGGAGGAATAATTCACCCCTCCACTTT. It translates to CASSLYGGRNNSPLHF. Variable domain in full (rest from reference TRBV7-2 and TRBJ1-6): GAGVSQSPSNKVTEKGKDVELRCDPISGHTALYWYRQSLGQGLEFLIYFQGNSAPDKSGLPSDRFSAERTGGSVSTLTIQRTQQEDSAVYLCASSLYGGRNNSPLHFGNGTRLTVT.